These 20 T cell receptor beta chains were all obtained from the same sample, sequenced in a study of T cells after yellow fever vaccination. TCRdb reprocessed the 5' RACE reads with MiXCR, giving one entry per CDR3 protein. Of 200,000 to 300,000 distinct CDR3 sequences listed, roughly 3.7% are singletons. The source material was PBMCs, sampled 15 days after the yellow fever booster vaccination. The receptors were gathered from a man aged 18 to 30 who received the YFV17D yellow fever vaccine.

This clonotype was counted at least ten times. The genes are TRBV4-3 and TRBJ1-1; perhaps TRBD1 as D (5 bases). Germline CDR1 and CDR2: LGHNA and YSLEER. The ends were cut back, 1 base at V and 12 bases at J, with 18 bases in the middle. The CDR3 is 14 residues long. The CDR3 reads CASSQVRGGDMPFF. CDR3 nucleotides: TGCGCCAGCAGCCAAGTTCGGGGGGGGGATATGCCTTTCTTT.

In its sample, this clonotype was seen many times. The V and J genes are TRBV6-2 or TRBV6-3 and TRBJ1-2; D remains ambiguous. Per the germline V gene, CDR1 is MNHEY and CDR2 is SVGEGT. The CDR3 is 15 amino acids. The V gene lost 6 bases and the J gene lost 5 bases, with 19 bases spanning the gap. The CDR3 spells CASSPNLDGDYGYTF. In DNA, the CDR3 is TGTGCCAGCAGCCCTAACCTCGACGGTGATTATGGCTACACCTTC.

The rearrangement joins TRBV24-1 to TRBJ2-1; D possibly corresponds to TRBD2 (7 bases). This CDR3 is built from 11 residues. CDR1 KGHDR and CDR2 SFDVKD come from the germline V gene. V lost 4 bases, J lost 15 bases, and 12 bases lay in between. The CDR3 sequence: CATSDGRGAFF. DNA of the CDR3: TGTGCCACCAGTGACGGACGGGGGGCGTTCTTC.

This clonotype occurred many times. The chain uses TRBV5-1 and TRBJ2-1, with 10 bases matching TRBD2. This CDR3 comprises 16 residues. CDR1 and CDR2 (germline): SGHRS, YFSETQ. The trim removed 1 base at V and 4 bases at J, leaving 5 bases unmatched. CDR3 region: CASSLSSGGGYNEQFF. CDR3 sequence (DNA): TGCGCCAGCAGCTTGTCTAGCGGGGGCGGTTACAATGAGCAGTTCTTC.

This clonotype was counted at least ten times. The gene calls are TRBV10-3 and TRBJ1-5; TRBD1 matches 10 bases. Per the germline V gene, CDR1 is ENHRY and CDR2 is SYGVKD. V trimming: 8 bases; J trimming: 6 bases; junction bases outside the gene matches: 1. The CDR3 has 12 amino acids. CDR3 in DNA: TGTGCCATCGGACAGGGGGGTCAGCCCCAGCATTTT. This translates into CAIGQGGQPQHF.

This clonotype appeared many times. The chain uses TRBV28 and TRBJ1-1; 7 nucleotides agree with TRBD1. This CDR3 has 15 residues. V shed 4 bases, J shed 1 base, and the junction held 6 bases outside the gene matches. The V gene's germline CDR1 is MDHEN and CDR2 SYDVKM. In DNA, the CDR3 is TGTGCCAGCAGTTCCGTCAGGGGGGAGAACACTGAAGCTTTCTTT. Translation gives CASSSVRGENTEAFF.

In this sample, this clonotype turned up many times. CDR3 loop: CASSQDTSGANVLTF. DNA of the CDR3: TGCGCCAGCAGCCAAGACACGTCTGGGGCCAACGTCCTGACTTTC. This rearrangement joins TRBV4-1 to TRBJ2-6; no reliable D call. Trimming took 0 bases from V and 1 from J, leaving 4 bases between them. The germline V gene encodes CDR1 MGHRA and CDR2 YSYEKL. CDR3 size: 15 residues.

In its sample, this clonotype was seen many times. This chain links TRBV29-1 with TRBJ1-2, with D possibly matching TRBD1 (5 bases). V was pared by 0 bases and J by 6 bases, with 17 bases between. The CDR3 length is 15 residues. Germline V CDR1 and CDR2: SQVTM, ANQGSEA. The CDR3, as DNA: TGCAGCGTTGAAGATCCCAGGGCCAGTAGGGATGGCTACACCTTC. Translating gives CSVEDPRASRDGYTF.

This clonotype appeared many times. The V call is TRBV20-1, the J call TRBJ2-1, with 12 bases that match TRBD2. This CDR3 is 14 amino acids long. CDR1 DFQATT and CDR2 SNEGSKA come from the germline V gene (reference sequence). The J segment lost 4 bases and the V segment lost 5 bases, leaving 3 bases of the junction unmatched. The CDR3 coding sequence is TGCAGTGCTCCAACTAGCGGGGGGTACAATGAGCAGTTCTTC. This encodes CSAPTSGGYNEQFF.

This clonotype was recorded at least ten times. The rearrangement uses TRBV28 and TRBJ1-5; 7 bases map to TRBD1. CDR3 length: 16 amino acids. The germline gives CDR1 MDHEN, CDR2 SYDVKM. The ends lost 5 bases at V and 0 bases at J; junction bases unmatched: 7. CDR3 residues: CASSPPTGLSNQPQHF. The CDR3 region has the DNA TGTGCCAGCAGTCCACCGACAGGGCTTAGCAATCAGCCCCAGCATTTT.

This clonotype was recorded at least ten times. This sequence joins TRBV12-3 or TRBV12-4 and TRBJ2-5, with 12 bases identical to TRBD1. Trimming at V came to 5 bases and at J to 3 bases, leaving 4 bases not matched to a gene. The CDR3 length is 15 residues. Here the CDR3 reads CASSRDRGREETQYF. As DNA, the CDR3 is TGTGCCAGCAGTAGGGACAGGGGGCGCGAAGAGACCCAGTACTTC.

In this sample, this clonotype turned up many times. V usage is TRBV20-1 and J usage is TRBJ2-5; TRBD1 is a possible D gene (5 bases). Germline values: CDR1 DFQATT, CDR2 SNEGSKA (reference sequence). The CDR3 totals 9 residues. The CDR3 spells CRGPETQYF. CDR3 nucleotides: TGCAGGGGGCCTGAGACCCAGTACTTC.

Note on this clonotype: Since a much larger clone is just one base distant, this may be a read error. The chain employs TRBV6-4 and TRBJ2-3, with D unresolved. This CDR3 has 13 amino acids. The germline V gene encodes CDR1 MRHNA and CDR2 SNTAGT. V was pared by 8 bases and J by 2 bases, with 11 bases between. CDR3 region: CASGYGTTDTQYF. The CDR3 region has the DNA TGTGCCAGCGGCTATGGAACCACAGATACGCAGTATTTT.

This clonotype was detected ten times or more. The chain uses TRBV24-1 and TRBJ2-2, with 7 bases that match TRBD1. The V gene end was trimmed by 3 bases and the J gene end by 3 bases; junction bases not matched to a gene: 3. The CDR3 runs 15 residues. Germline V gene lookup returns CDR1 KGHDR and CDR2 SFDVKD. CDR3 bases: TGTGCCACCAGTGATCCCGGACAGGACACCGGGGAGCTGTTTTTT. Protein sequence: CATSDPGQDTGELFF.

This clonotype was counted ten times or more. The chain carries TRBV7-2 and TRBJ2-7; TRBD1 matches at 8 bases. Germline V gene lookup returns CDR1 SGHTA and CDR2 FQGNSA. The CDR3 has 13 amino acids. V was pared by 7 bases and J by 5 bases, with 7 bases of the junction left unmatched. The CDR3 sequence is CASTRTGQNEQYF. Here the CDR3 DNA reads TGTGCCAGCACCCGGACAGGGCAGAACGAGCAGTACTTC.

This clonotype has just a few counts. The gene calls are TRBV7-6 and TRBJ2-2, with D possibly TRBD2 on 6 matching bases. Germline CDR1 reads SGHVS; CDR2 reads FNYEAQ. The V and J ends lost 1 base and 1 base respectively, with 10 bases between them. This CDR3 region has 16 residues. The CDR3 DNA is TGTGCCAGCAGCTTAGTTATCGGGGGGAACACCGGGGAGCTGTTTTTT. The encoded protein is CASSLVIGGNTGELFF.

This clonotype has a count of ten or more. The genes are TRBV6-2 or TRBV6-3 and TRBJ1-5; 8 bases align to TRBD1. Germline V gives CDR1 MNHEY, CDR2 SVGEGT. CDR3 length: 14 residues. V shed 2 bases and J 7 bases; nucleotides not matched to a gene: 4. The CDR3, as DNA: TGTGCCAGCAGTTACACGGCAGGGGGCCAGCCCCAGCATTTT. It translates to CASSYTAGGQPQHF.

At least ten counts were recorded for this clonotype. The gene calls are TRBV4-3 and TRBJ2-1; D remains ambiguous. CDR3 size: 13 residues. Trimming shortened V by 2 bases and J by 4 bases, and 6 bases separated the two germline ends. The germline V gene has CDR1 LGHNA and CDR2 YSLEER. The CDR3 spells CASSQFFYNEQFF. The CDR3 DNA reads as TGCGCCAGCAGCCAATTCTTTTACAATGAGCAGTTCTTC.

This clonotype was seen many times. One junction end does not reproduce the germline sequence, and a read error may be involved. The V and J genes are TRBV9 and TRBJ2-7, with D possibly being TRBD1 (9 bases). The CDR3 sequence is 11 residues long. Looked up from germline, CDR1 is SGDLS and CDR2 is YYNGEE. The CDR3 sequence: CAASGGTGSLF. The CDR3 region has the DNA TGTGCCGCTTCGGGAGGGACAGGGTCCCTCTTC. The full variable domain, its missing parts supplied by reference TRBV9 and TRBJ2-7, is DSGVTQTPKHLITATGQRVTLRCSPRSGDLSVYWYQQSLDQGLQFLIQYYNGEERAKGNILERFSAQQFPDLHSELNLSSLELGDSALYFCAASGGTGSLFGPGTRLTVT.

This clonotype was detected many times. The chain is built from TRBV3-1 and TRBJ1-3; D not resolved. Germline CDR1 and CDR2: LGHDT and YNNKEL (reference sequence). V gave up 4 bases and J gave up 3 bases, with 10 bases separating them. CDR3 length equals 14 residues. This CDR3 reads CASSPVVVGNTIYF. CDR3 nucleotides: TGTGCCAGCAGCCCTGTAGTGGTTGGAAACACCATATATTTT.